One sample yielded the 18 T cell receptor beta chains listed below, sequenced in a study of breast tumors, draining lymph nodes, adjacent tissues. Axillary draining lymph nodes of breast cancer patients supplied the node samples. TCRdb recomputed calls from the multiplex PCR reads with MiXCR, one row per CDR3 protein. The sample has about 200,000 distinct CDR3 sequences, around 29% seen once. Sequencing input: axillary lymph node tissue. Receptors were obtained from a female donor with breast cancer. Some clones in this sample may be carry-over from other donors' samples.

The genes are TRBV5-1 and TRBJ1-6; 9 bases fit TRBD1. V lost 0 bases to trimming and J lost 12 bases; unmatched junction nucleotides: 1. The CDR3 has 13 amino acids. The germline gives CDR1 SGHRS, CDR2 YFSETQ. The chain's CDR3 is CASSLEGQGPLHF. The CDR3 nucleotides read TGCGCCAGCAGCTTGGAGGGACAGGGACCCCTCCACTTT.

This clonotype was detected many times. It may be a read error: a sequence one base away is much more abundant. The V and J genes are TRBV20-1 and TRBJ2-2; TRBD2 might be the D (6 bases). There are 15 residues in the CDR3. CDR1 DFQATT and CDR2 SNEGSKA come from the germline V gene (reference sequence). The V gene lost 0 bases and the J gene lost 6 bases, with 14 bases spanning the gap. The CDR3 loop is CSAREGHGGAGELFF. The CDR3 DNA reads as TGCAGTGCTAGAGAGGGCCACGGAGGGGCCGGGGAGCTGTTTTTT.

This rearrangement joins TRBV20-1 to TRBJ2-5; TRBD1 aligns across 7 bases. After removal of 4 bases from V and 5 bases from J, the junction contained 10 bases not matched to a gene. The CDR3 length is 14 residues. The germline CDR1 and CDR2 sequences are DFQATT and SNEGSKA (reference sequence). The CDR3 is CSATRQGTGETQYF. In DNA form, the CDR3 reads TGCAGTGCTACTCGACAGGGAACCGGGGAGACCCAGTACTTC.

In this sample, this clonotype turned up many times. V gene TRBV15 combines with J gene TRBJ2-2; maybe TRBD2 (6 bases). The CDR3 has 13 amino acids. The germline V gene encodes CDR1 LNHNV and CDR2 YYDKDF (reference sequence). The V end lost 5 bases, the J end lost 9 bases, and 13 bases lay between the germline ends. The CDR3 protein is CATSRRGGRELFF. The CDR3 DNA follows: TGTGCCACCAGCCGGAGGGGTGGCCGGGAGCTGTTTTTT.

The chain is built from TRBV11-3 and TRBJ1-5; D might be TRBD1 (5 bases). Germline-derived CDR1 and CDR2 are SGHNT and YENEEA. Between the trimmed V and J ends, which lost 5 bases and 8 bases, there was a span of 16 bases. This CDR3 contains 14 residues. As DNA, the CDR3 is TGTGCCAGCAGCCTCTTTGACAGAGGGGAGCCCCAGCATTTT. It is translated as CASSLFDRGEPQHF.

This clonotype was seen more than once but under ten times. A single base separates this from a much larger clone, so it may be a read error. The V and J genes are TRBV12-3 or TRBV12-4 and TRBJ2-3; 9 nucleotides line up with TRBD2. The trim removed 10 bases at V and 8 bases at J, leaving 13 bases unmatched. This CDR3 is built from 14 residues. CDR3 nucleotides: TGTGCCACCCCAGAAGCGGGGGGCCCCGGTACGCAGTATTTT. Residues: CATPEAGGPGTQYF.

The gene calls are TRBV6-2 or TRBV6-3 and TRBJ1-5; D not certain. The CDR3 spans 15 residues. Germline lookup yields CDR1 MNHEY and CDR2 SVGEGT. Trimming pared 10 bases from V and 1 base from J, leaving 17 bases between. The CDR3 protein is CATALGGPSNQPQHF. CDR3 DNA: TGTGCCACTGCCCTGGGCGGGCCAAGCAATCAGCCCCAGCATTTT.

There are many counts of this clonotype. The CDR3 here is CASSSTGGGRGYTF. CDR3 nucleotides: TGTGCCAGCAGCTCGACAGGGGGCGGAAGGGGCTACACCTTC. This chain connects TRBV7-9 to TRBJ1-2, with 10 nucleotides matching TRBD1. From germline, CDR1 is SEHNR and CDR2 FQNEAQ (reference sequence). Trimming removed 4 bases from V and 8 bases from J; junction bases left unmatched: 7. There are 14 residues in the CDR3.

This clonotype was recorded a few times. The rearrangement links TRBV7-6 to TRBJ1-1, with D possibly TRBD1 on 5 matching bases. Trimming removed 4 bases at V and 0 bases at J, with 9 bases between. Germline V lookup: CDR1 SGHVS, CDR2 FNYEAQ. The CDR3 loop spans 14 amino acids. CDR3 bases: TGTGCCAGCAGCTCAGGGAACATGAACACTGAAGCTTTCTTT. It codes for CASSSGNMNTEAFF.

This clonotype occurred many times. This sequence joins TRBV18 and TRBJ1-6; possibly TRBD1 for D (5 bases). The CDR3 has 14 amino acids. CDR1 and CDR2 (germline): KGHSH, LQKENI. Between the trimmed V and J ends, which lost 6 bases and 8 bases, there was a span of 14 bases. This chain's CDR3 is CASSQTGVDSPLHF. The CDR3 coding sequence is TGTGCCAGCTCCCAGACGGGGGTCGATTCACCCCTCCACTTT.

This clonotype was seen just once. V and J are TRBV28 and TRBJ1-1, with D perhaps TRBD1 (6 bases). The V and J ends lost 6 bases and 4 bases respectively, with 30 bases between them. The germline V gene has CDR1 MDHEN and CDR2 SYDVKM. This CDR3 region has 19 residues. For the CDR3, the DNA is TGTGCCAGCAGGGCATCCTCCGGGACATCGAGCGACGCTGCCACTGAAGCTTTCTTT. Its protein product is CASRASSGTSSDAATEAFF.

This clonotype was observed many times. The genes are TRBV14 and TRBJ2-3; 10 bases map to TRBD2. This CDR3 region has 16 residues. J was trimmed by 2 bases and V by 2 bases; bases with no gene match: 4. Germline V lookup: CDR1 SGHDN, CDR2 FVKESK. The CDR3 reads CASSQPGLAVTDTQYF. DNA for the CDR3: TGTGCCAGCAGCCAACCCGGACTAGCGGTCACAGATACGCAGTATTTT.

The CDR3 sequence is CSVERGRGTGEKLFF. CDR3 sequence (DNA): TGCAGCGTTGAGAGGGGGCGCGGGACAGGTGAAAAACTGTTTTTT. The rearrangement uses TRBV29-1 and TRBJ1-4; 8 bases match TRBD1. The CDR3 consists of 15 residues. Germline CDR1 and CDR2: SQVTM and ANQGSEA. V gave up 3 bases and J gave up 7 bases; unmatched junction bases: 10.

About this clonotype itself: An end of the junction does not agree with germline; a read error may underlie this. This chain connects TRBV11-2 to TRBJ2-5; D is ambiguous. CDR1 and CDR2 (germline): SGHAT, FQNNGV. The CDR3 runs to 13 residues. The CDR3 reads CASSPLGQATQYF. In DNA, the CDR3 is TGTGCCAGCAGCCCTCTAGGTCAAGCGACCCAGTACTTC.

Only a few counts were recorded for this clonotype. Given a much more abundant clone one base away, this may be a read error. The chain couples TRBV12-3 or TRBV12-4 to TRBJ2-2, with D maybe TRBD2 (6 bases). This CDR3 region has 15 residues. V lost 2 bases, J lost 4 bases, and 11 bases lay in between. CDR3 nucleotides: TGTGCCAGCAGTTTATCTAGCGCGAGCACCGGGGAGCTGTTTTTT. It specifies CASSLSSASTGELFF.

This clonotype was detected a few times. A much larger clone lies one base from this, so it may be a read error. J is TRBJ1-3 and V is TRBV9; D is undetermined. Germline CDR1 reads SGDLS; CDR2 reads YYNGEE. The CDR3 has 14 residues. The CDR3 sequence is CASSLGGRVSPLAF. In DNA form, the CDR3 reads TGTGCCAGCAGCCTCGGCGGCCGCGTATCCCCCCTTGCATTT.

V and J are TRBV9 and TRBJ2-1, with 7 bases identical to TRBD2. Germline lookup yields CDR1 SGDLS and CDR2 YYNGEE. This CDR3 comprises 15 residues. With 7 bases clipped from V and 8 bases from J, the junction kept 15 bases outside the gene matches. In nucleotides, the CDR3 is TGTGCCAGCGGCCCCCGGCTAGCGGATTCGGATGAGCAGTTCTTC. Its translation is CASGPRLADSDEQFF.

This clonotype was picked up many times. In DNA form, the CDR3 reads TGTGCCAGCAGACTGACTAGCGGGGGGGTCGGTGAGCAGTTCTTC. Translating gives CASRLTSGGVGEQFF. The rearrangement uses TRBV2 and TRBJ2-1; 14 positions match TRBD2. Germline values: CDR1 SNHLY, CDR2 FYNNEI. The J segment lost 9 bases and the V segment lost 6 bases, leaving 7 bases of the junction unmatched. The CDR3 is 15 residues long.